Presented here are 7 T cell receptor beta chains from one specimen sequenced in a study of T cell repertoires in cytomegalovirus infection. TCRdb recomputed calls from the reads with MiXCR, one row per CDR3 protein. Of 350,000 to 450,000 distinct CDR3 sequences listed, about a sixth are singletons. Input material: PBMCs. The receptors come from a human donor in good health (CMV status not recorded). Some clones in this sample may be carry-over from other donors' samples.

The table lists this clonotype with many counts. V is TRBV27 and J is TRBJ2-7; D ambiguous. From germline, CDR1 is MNHEY and CDR2 SMNVEV (reference sequence). The CDR3 is 14 amino acids. V was clipped by 8 bases and J by 2 bases, with 16 bases between them. The CDR3 protein is CASDIGIGPYEQYF. For the CDR3, the DNA is TGTGCCAGCGACATTGGGATCGGTCCCTACGAGCAGTACTTC.

This clonotype has a count of ten or more. The rearrangement joins TRBV7-2 to TRBJ2-3; the D gene is possibly TRBD2 (5 bases). This CDR3 comprises 15 residues. Germline CDR1 reads SGHTA; CDR2 reads FQGNSA. V lost 5 bases and J 0 bases, leaving 12 bases between the germline ends. The CDR3: CASSPAVHSTDTQYF. CDR3 nucleotides: TGTGCCAGCAGCCCAGCGGTCCATAGCACAGATACGCAGTATTTT.

This clonotype was detected ten times or more. The gene calls are TRBV7-8 and TRBJ1-5; 9 nucleotides align to TRBD1. Germline CDR1 SGHVS, CDR2 FQNEAQ. The CDR3 sequence is 15 residues long. Trimming at V came to 7 bases and at J to 6 bases, leaving 10 bases not matched to a gene. The chain's CDR3 is CASTQEGQGGQPQHF. The CDR3 region has the DNA TGTGCCAGCACCCAAGAGGGACAGGGTGGTCAGCCCCAGCATTTT.

This clonotype was counted a few times. CDR3: CASRLGANTGELFF. CDR3 nucleotides: TGTGCCAGTAGACTCGGGGCGAACACCGGGGAGCTGTTTTTT. The rearrangement links TRBV19 to TRBJ2-2; a weak D match, TRBD2 (5 bases). Germline V gene sequence: CDR1 LNHDA, CDR2 SQIVND (reference sequence). The CDR3 is 14 amino acids. The ends were cut back, 6 bases at V and 0 bases at J, with 8 bases in the middle. The full variable domain, completed using reference TRBV19 and TRBJ2-2, is DGGITQSPKYLFRKEGQNVTLSCEQNLNHDAMYWYRQDPGQGLRLIYYSQIVNDFQKGDIAEGYSVSREKKESFPLTVTSAQKNPTAFYLCASRLGANTGELFFGEGSRLTVL.

J is TRBJ1-1 and V is TRBV23-1; D is perhaps TRBD1 (5 bases). TRBV23-1 belongs to the ORF category, with a function that is uncertain. The CDR3 is 13 amino acids. The V end lost 8 bases, the J end lost 3 bases, and 13 bases lay between the germline ends. The CDR3 protein is CASLGGGYTEAFF. In nucleotides, the CDR3 is TGCGCCAGCCTGGGGGGGGGGTACACTGAAGCTTTCTTT.

This clonotype showed up just a few times. The chain uses TRBV7-2 and TRBJ2-3; D possibly uses TRBD1 or TRBD2 (5 bases each). The CDR3 runs 14 residues. CDR1 and CDR2 (germline): SGHTA, FQGNSA. The V and J ends lost 6 bases and 2 bases respectively, with 12 bases between them. The CDR3 DNA sequence: TGTGCCAGCAGTCAAGGGACCTTCACAGATACGCAGTATTTT. Translation: CASSQGTFTDTQYF.

The chain carries TRBV19 and TRBJ2-3; 9 nucleotides agree with TRBD2. The V gene's germline CDR1 is LNHDA and CDR2 SQIVND (reference sequence). The CDR3 runs to 15 residues. With 5 bases clipped from V and 8 bases from J, the junction kept 11 bases outside the gene matches. Written as DNA, the CDR3 is TGTGCCAGTAGTGCCCGGGGACTAGCTCAGGGTACGCAGTATTTT. This gives the protein CASSARGLAQGTQYF.